This T cell receptor beta chain was identified during a study of blood T cells in healthy people across ages. Findings of the study overall: A roughly linear fall in TCR beta diversity per million T cells was seen with increasing age. Higher diversity, along with more naive CD4+ cells, distinguished long-lived donors from aged donors.

Roughly 10 milliliters was the volume of peripheral blood drawn from each donor. Isolation recovered at least 6 million PBMCs from every sample. This clonotype has only one observation. Its target is unknown. The CDR3 is 16 residues long. Germline V gene data show CDR1 as SGHRS and CDR2 as YFSETQ. Trimming at V came to 5 bases and at J to 4 bases, leaving 8 bases not matched to a gene. Using a J-beta primer mix together with a sample-barcoded 5' primer, a second PCR was run for about 6 to 11 cycles. TCRdb recomputed calls from the 5' RACE reads with MiXCR, one row per CDR3 protein. The table lists about 690,000 distinct CDR3 sequences, approximately 40% of them singletons, with about 32% in the top ten.

This chain joins TRBV5-1 and TRBJ2-3, with 12 bases matching TRBD1. This clonotype was obtained from a man aged 80 or over in good health. The sequenced sample was blood. CDR3 DNA sequence: TGCGCCAGCAGGCCAACCGGGACAGGGGGCCCAGATACGCAGTATTTT. Translated, it gives CASRPTGTGGPDTQYF. The entire variable domain, with the rest obtained from reference TRBV5-1 and TRBJ2-3, is as follows: KAGVTQTPRYLIKTRGQQVTLSCSPISGHRSVSWYQQTPGQGLQFLFEYFSETQRNKGNFPGRFSGRQFSNSRSEMNVSTLELGDSALYLCASRPTGTGGPDTQYFGPGTRLTVL.